These 23 T cell receptor beta chains share one sample of origin, sequenced in a study of early stage breast cancer tumors. Produced via immunoSEQ multiplex PCR; TCRdb's table is partial and in-frame only. The sample lists 40,000 to 60,000 clones; over 75% were seen once. The sample was blood. The receptors derive from a person aged 35 to 50 with breast cancer.

V usage is TRBV5-1 and J usage is TRBJ1-2, with TRBD1 identical over 9 bases. Germline CDR1 reads SGHRS; CDR2 reads YFSETQ. CDR3 length: 14 amino acids. The J segment lost 6 bases and the V segment lost 5 bases, leaving 8 bases of the junction unmatched. The CDR3 is CASSFGQGTDGYTF. For the CDR3, the DNA is TGCGCCAGCAGTTTCGGACAGGGGACGGATGGCTACACCTTC.

This rearrangement joins TRBV2 to TRBJ2-5; D might be TRBD1 (5 bases). The CDR3 covers 13 residues. Per germline, CDR1 SNHLY and CDR2 FYNNEI. The V end lost 3 bases, the J end lost 1 base, and 6 bases lay between the germline ends. CDR3 region: CASSDTGQETQYF. CDR3 sequence (DNA): TGTGCCAGCAGTGACACAGGCCAAGAGACCCAGTACTTC.

The chain combines TRBV2 with TRBJ1-5; D uncertain. Germline CDR1 SNHLY, CDR2 FYNNEI. CDR3 length equals 12 residues. Trimming cost V 5 bases and J 1 base, with 3 bases left between them. The chain's CDR3 is CASSPSNQPQHF. CDR3 nucleotides: TGTGCCAGCAGTCCGAGCAATCAGCCCCAGCATTTT.

V gene TRBV15 combines with J gene TRBJ1-5; 10 bases agree with TRBD1. With V trimmed by 7 bases and J by 4 bases, 7 bases remained unmatched. Germline loops: CDR1 LNHNV, CDR2 YYDKDF (reference sequence). This CDR3 comprises 15 residues. In DNA form, the CDR3 reads TGTGCCACCAAGAGGACAGGGGGAGTTAATCAGCCCCAGCATTTT. Its translation is CATKRTGGVNQPQHF.

This clone appeared a few times. The chain employs TRBV10-3 and TRBJ2-3; 11 positions agree with TRBD2. The CDR3 runs to 17 residues. Germline lookup yields CDR1 ENHRY and CDR2 SYGVKD. V lost 8 bases to trimming and J lost 4 bases; unmatched junction nucleotides: 14. CDR3 loop: CAISGTSGYREADTQYF. The CDR3 coding sequence is TGTGCCATCTCCGGGACTAGCGGTTATCGCGAGGCAGATACGCAGTATTTT.

Notes on this clone: Sequence at one end of the junction differs from germline and may be a read error. V is TRBV7-8 and J is TRBJ2-7; D perhaps matches TRBD1 (6 bases). Germline CDR1 and CDR2: SGHVS and FQNEAQ. The CDR3 length is 14 residues. The CDR3 region has the DNA TGTGTCAGCAGCCCGGAACAGGGAACCTACGAGCAGTACTTC. Protein sequence: CVSSPEQGTYEQYF.

The V gene is TRBV10-3, the J gene TRBJ2-3; D unresolved. Germline loops: CDR1 ENHRY, CDR2 SYGVKD. CDR3 length: 16 residues. V dropped 0 bases and J dropped 4 bases, with 14 bases sitting between them. The chain's CDR3 is CAISESVSPSADTQYF. The CDR3 DNA is TGTGCCATCAGTGAGTCGGTATCACCTTCGGCAGATACGCAGTATTTT.

This CDR3 is CASSWDQETQYF. The CDR3 bases are TGTGCCAGCAGTTGGGACCAAGAGACCCAGTACTTC. The rearrangement links TRBV6-5 to TRBJ2-5; D is ambiguous. The CDR3 extends over 12 amino acids. V was cut by 4 bases and J by 0 bases, with 3 bases left in between. Germline CDR1 MNHEY, CDR2 SVGAGI.

This chain uses TRBV6-1 with TRBJ2-2, with TRBD1 identical over 11 bases. CDR3 length: 17 residues. The J segment lost 5 bases and the V segment lost 4 bases, leaving 9 bases of the junction unmatched. Germline-derived CDR1 and CDR2 are MNHNS and SASEGT. CDR3 sequence reads: CASSGGGQGAWTGELFF. The CDR3, as DNA: TGTGCCAGCAGTGGGGGCGGACAGGGGGCGTGGACCGGGGAGCTGTTTTTT.

The V gene is TRBV7-9, the J gene TRBJ2-3, with D uncertain. V lost 4 bases, J lost 1 base, and 15 bases lay in between. There are 16 residues in the CDR3. Germline V lookup: CDR1 SEHNR, CDR2 FQNEAQ (reference sequence). CDR3 sequence (DNA): TGTGCCAGCAGCTCCCCATTCGGATTCGGCACAGATACGCAGTATTTT. Residues: CASSSPFGFGTDTQYF. Full variable domain (missing parts from reference TRBV7-9 and TRBJ2-3): DTGVSQNPRHKITKRGQNVTFRCDPISEHNRLYWYRQTLGQGPEFLTYFQNEAQLEKSRLLSDRFSAERPKGSFSTLEIQRTEQGDSAMYLCASSSPFGFGTDTQYFGPGTRLTVL.

The rearrangement links TRBV7-2 to TRBJ2-2; D not certain. The germline V and J ends were trimmed by 4 bases and 4 bases, with 4 bases remaining between them. CDR1 is SGHTA and CDR2 is FQGNSA in the germline V gene. The CDR3 consists of 12 residues. This CDR3 is CASSYFTGELFF. CDR3 sequence (DNA): TGTGCCAGCAGCTACTTCACCGGGGAGCTGTTTTTT.

The chain couples TRBV2 to TRBJ1-2; D possibly corresponds to TRBD1 (5 bases). Deletions cut 4 bases from V and 3 bases from J, with 9 bases between. Germline lookup yields CDR1 SNHLY and CDR2 FYNNEI. This CDR3 is built from 13 residues. The CDR3 sequence: CASSVQVYYGYTF. CDR3 coding DNA: TGTGCCAGCAGTGTACAGGTCTACTATGGCTACACCTTC.

The V gene is TRBV6-1, the J gene TRBJ2-2, with D possibly being TRBD1 (6 bases). The CDR3 is 17 residues long. The ends were cut back, 4 bases at V and 5 bases at J, with 20 bases in the middle. Germline-derived CDR1 and CDR2 are MNHNS and SASEGT. DNA for the CDR3: TGTGCCAGCAGTGTCTTCAAAACAGGGTGGAAAACCGGGGAGCTGTTTTTT. This codes for CASSVFKTGWKTGELFF.

This chain uses TRBV2 with TRBJ2-1, with D hard to call. Trimming took off 11 bases at V and 3 bases at J, with 14 bases between the two ends. The CDR3 spans 13 residues. CDR1 is SNHLY and CDR2 is FYNNEI in the germline V gene. As DNA, the CDR3 is TGTGCCGCCGCTGAGACGCACTACAATGAGCAGTTCTTC. It translates to CAAAETHYNEQFF.

The chain uses TRBV18 and TRBJ2-1; the D gene is possibly TRBD2 (6 bases). CDR3 size: 17 residues. The germline gives CDR1 KGHSH, CDR2 LQKENI. With 3 bases removed from V and 6 bases from J, the gap between germline ends came to 21 bases. The DNA for the CDR3 is TGTGCCAGCTCACCCTCAAACTGGGGGGTTCGGGGCAATGAGCAGTTCTTC. Translated: CASSPSNWGVRGNEQFF.

The chain joins TRBV7-9 to TRBJ2-7; perhaps TRBD1 as D (6 bases). Trimming left V 4 bases short and J 4 bases short, with 8 bases between. The CDR3 has 12 residues. The V gene's germline CDR1 is SEHNR and CDR2 FQNEAQ (reference sequence). The CDR3 DNA is TGTGCCAGCAGCTCCAGGGGTTACGAGCAGTACTTC. Its translation: CASSSRGYEQYF.

The J gene is TRBJ2-5, the V gene TRBV25-1, with D possibly matching TRBD2 (7 bases). V dropped 8 bases and J dropped 4 bases, with 17 bases sitting between them. The CDR3 loop spans 14 amino acids. Per the germline V gene, CDR1 is MGHDK and CDR2 is SYGVNS. CDR3 nucleotides: TGTGCCAGCTCCCGGGGGGCCCTCGGAGAGACCCAGTACTTC. This sequence encodes CASSRGALGETQYF.

This clone came up once. The J gene is TRBJ2-2, the V gene TRBV5-4; 9 bases match TRBD2. This CDR3 spans 19 amino acids. The germline V gene has CDR1 SGHNT and CDR2 YYREEE (reference sequence). V trimming: 3 bases; J trimming: 1 base; junction bases outside the gene matches: 13. The DNA for the CDR3 is TGTGCCAGCAGCTCTCCTCCGGGGGCGGGAGGGGGGAACACCGGGGAGCTGTTTTTT. Its translation is CASSSPPGAGGGNTGELFF. The full variable domain, in which reference TRBV5-4 and TRBJ2-2 provide the parts outside the CDR3, is ETGVTQSPTHLIKTRGQQVTLRCSSQSGHNTVSWYQQALGQGPQFIFQYYREEENGRGNFPPRFSGLQFPNYSSELNVNALELDDSALYLCASSSPPGAGGGNTGELFFGEGSRLTVL.

There are a few counts of this clone. This rearrangement joins TRBV7-2 to TRBJ2-1; possibly TRBD2 for D (5 bases). CDR1 is SGHTA, CDR2 FQGNSA, per germline. The CDR3 has 15 residues. Trimming removed 3 bases from V and 0 bases from J, with 9 bases in between. CDR3 nucleotide sequence: TGTGCCAGCAGCTTCGCTGCGGGCTCCTACAATGAGCAGTTCTTC. It encodes CASSFAAGSYNEQFF.

This clone showed up just once. The V call is TRBV5-1, the J call TRBJ2-1, with 8 positions matching TRBD2. Germline assignment: CDR1 SGHRS and CDR2 YFSETQ. This CDR3 is built from 17 residues. J lost 0 bases, V lost 5 bases, and 10 bases had no gene match. The DNA for the CDR3 is TGCGCCAGCAGGAGGGGCGGGGGGTTCACCTCCTACAATGAGCAGTTCTTC. It is translated as CASRRGGGFTSYNEQFF.

This clone was detected only a few times. This chain uses TRBV7-2 with TRBJ2-7, with no clear D. Germline assignment: CDR1 SGHTA and CDR2 FQGNSA. This CDR3 has 14 amino acids. The germline V and J ends were trimmed by 7 bases and 2 bases, with 15 bases remaining between them. CDR3 residues: CASTLQTGTYEQYF. The CDR3 DNA is TGTGCCAGCACCCTTCAGACTGGCACCTACGAGCAGTACTTC.

The gene calls are TRBV15 and TRBJ2-5; 7 bases align to TRBD2. Trimming removed 0 bases from V and 3 bases from J; junction bases left unmatched: 16. The germline CDR1 and CDR2 sequences are LNHNV and YYDKDF (reference sequence). The CDR3 has 19 amino acids. The CDR3 is CATSRELVGGRAPEETQYF. The CDR3 DNA reads as TGTGCCACCAGCAGAGAATTGGTTGGAGGGAGGGCCCCCGAAGAGACCCAGTACTTC.

The chain combines TRBV6-1 with TRBJ2-3; 8 positions agree with TRBD1. The CDR3 covers 13 residues. The V gene's germline CDR1 is MNHNS and CDR2 SASEGT. The V gene end was trimmed by 5 bases and the J gene end by 4 bases; junction bases not matched to a gene: 2. The CDR3: CASSTTGADTQYF. In DNA, the CDR3 is TGTGCCAGCAGTACGACAGGGGCAGATACGCAGTATTTT.